This is a list of T cell receptor beta chains from one sample in a study of blood T cell repertoires in COVID-19. Assay: immunoSEQ multiplex PCR; the TCRdb copy retains only in-frame clones and omits some. Counted here are about 110,000 clones, around 64% occurring once; the ten biggest clones make up roughly 2%. The sample consisted of peripheral blood. Receptor source: a woman aged 40 to 50 with acute or convalescent COVID-19. Both conserved end residues are part of each CDR3. The D gene is left open where the match is weak. Where a row states a size, it is once, few, many or the class of an expanded clone; other rows omit it.

d_call,v_call,j_call,cdr3_length,clone_size,cdr3_nt,cdr3_aa
.,TRBV2,TRBJ2-5,13,.,TGTGCCAGCAGACTAGCTACGGGAGAGACCCAGTACTTC,CASRLATGETQYF
.,TRBV5-1,TRBJ1-2,14,.,TGCGCCAGCAGCTCCGGGACACTAAACTATGGCTACACCTTC,CASSSGTLNYGYTF
.,TRBV7-2,TRBJ2-7,14,.,TGTGCCAGCAGCTGGGGGGACCAAGGCTACGAGCAGTACTTC,CASSWGDQGYEQYF
.,TRBV21-1,TRBJ2-6,19,.,TGTGCCAGCACGAAGATACAGGGAAGAAAAGAACCTGGGGCCAACGTCCTGACTTTC,CASTKIQGRKEPGANVLTF
.,TRBV27,TRBJ2-7,13,.,TGTGCCAGCAGTTTAAACGGGAACTACGAGCAGTACTTC,CASSLNGNYEQYF
.,TRBV5-1,TRBJ1-4,15,once,TGCGCCAGCACCCCCCAGGGAGGAGCGAGAGAAAAACTGTTTTTT,CASTPQGGAREKLFF
.,TRBV2,TRBJ1-6,13,.,TGTGCCAGCAAGCCGACAGATAATTCACCCCTCCACTTT,CASKPTDNSPLHF
.,TRBV12-3/TRBV12-4,TRBJ2-7,13,once,TGTGCCAGCAGTTTAAAGGACAACTACGAGCAGTACTTC,CASSLKDNYEQYF
TRBD1,TRBV27,TRBJ1-6,15,.,TGTGCCAGCCGGAAGCTAGACAGGGTAGGCTCACCCCTCCACTTT,CASRKLDRVGSPLHF
TRBD2,TRBV3-1/TRBV3-2,TRBJ2-3,16,.,TGTGCCAGCAGCCAAGATAGCGGGGGGGCTCGGGATACGCAGTATTTT,CASSQDSGGARDTQYF
.,TRBV30,TRBJ2-6,15,.,TGTGCCTGGAGTCCAGGGGGGACTGGGGCCAACGTCCTGACTTTC,CAWSPGGTGANVLTF
TRBD1,TRBV5-4,TRBJ1-1,15,once,TGTGCCAGCAGCTTGGTTGGAGGGGGCAACACTGAAGCTTTCTTT,CASSLVGGGNTEAFF